The 20 T cell receptor beta chains presented below share a single source sample, sequenced in a study of CXCR3-negative and CXCR3-positive naive CD8 T cells. Study conclusions and caveats: TRB CDR3s of CXCR3-positive naive cells were more hydrophobic than those of CXCR3-negative naive cells.

Researchers prepared the TRB cDNA libraries using 5' RACE with UMI labels. TCRdb re-called the 5' RACE reads and gives one entry per CDR3 protein, without DNA. This sample contains roughly 59,000 distinct CDR3 sequences. Antigen specificity for these receptors is unknown. Input material: naive CXCR3+ CD8+ T cells from blood. As to subset: CD45RO-CCR7+CD27+CD95- naive CD8+ T cells expressing CXCR3 (TNR3+). The receptor source for this set is a human donor in good health. Some clones in this sample may be carry-over from other donors' samples.

The gene calls are TRBV7-9 and TRBJ2-2; the TCRdb call, TRBD1, lacks DNA for checking. The CDR3 totals 16 residues. Germline loops: CDR1 SEHNR, CDR2 FQNEAQ (reference sequence). CDR3 protein: CASSSLQARYTGELFF.

J is TRBJ1-3 and V is TRBV12-5. The CDR3 extends over 15 amino acids. Germline V lookup: CDR1 LGHNT, CDR2 FRNRAP. The chain's CDR3 is CASAGLGESGNTIYF.

The chain is built from TRBV5-1 and TRBJ2-3; TCRdb outputs TRBD2, but without DNA this stays unchecked. Germline V gene lookup returns CDR1 SGHRS and CDR2 YFSETQ. The CDR3 sequence is 15 residues long. CDR3 sequence reads: CASGLSGGATDTQYF.

The chain has TRBV6-5 and TRBJ2-2. Germline CDR1 MNHEY, CDR2 SVGAGI. This CDR3 comprises 14 residues. CDR3 residues: CASSYYGVAGELFF.

The chain links TRBV12-3 or TRBV12-4 to TRBJ2-5; TCRdb proposes TRBD2, but this gene call is untestable without DNA. The CDR3 has 16 amino acids. The CDR3 protein is CASSPSAGGPDVTQYF.

The genes are TRBV4-3 and TRBJ1-2; TCRdb picks TRBD1, but there is no DNA to check that call. CDR1 is LGHNA, CDR2 YSLEER, per germline. This CDR3 has 16 amino acids. The CDR3 loop reads CASSQDRSSWTSGYTF.

The chain recombines TRBV5-6 with TRBJ2-7. Germline CDR1 is SGHDT and CDR2 is YYEEEE. The CDR3 spans 17 residues. The CDR3 region is CASRHSDSFVGSYEQYF.

The chain links TRBV25-1 to TRBJ1-1. Germline CDR1 reads MGHDK; CDR2 reads SYGVNS. The CDR3 runs to 13 residues. CDR3 region: CASSEYSSTEAFF. Combining the CDR3 with reference TRBV25-1 and TRBJ1-1 gives the whole variable domain EADIYQTPRYLVIGTGKKITLECSQTMGHDKMYWYQQDPGMELHLIHYSYGVNSTEKGDLSSESTVSRIRTEHFPLTLESARPSHTSQYLCASSEYSSTEAFFGQGTRLTVV.

The chain is built from TRBV29-1 and TRBJ1-1. CDR3 length equals 13 residues. CDR1 SQVTM and CDR2 ANQGSEA come from the germline V gene. CDR3 region: CSVVRALFPEAFF.

The chain links TRBV11-1 to TRBJ2-7; TCRdb indicates TRBD1, and absent DNA this call remains unverified. The length of the CDR3 is 17 residues. CDR1 is SGHAT and CDR2 is FQDESV in the germline V gene (reference sequence). The chain's CDR3 is CASTLTKPGQKPYEQYF.

The CDR3 is CASTGGVDKNIQYF. This chain joins TRBV6-2 or TRBV6-3 and TRBJ2-4; TCRdb picks TRBD2, but there is no DNA to check that call. The CDR3 length is 14 residues. Germline V lookup: CDR1 MNHEY, CDR2 SVGEGT.

The V gene is TRBV12-3 or TRBV12-4, the J gene TRBJ1-6. There are 14 residues in the CDR3. CDR3: CASSPSGLNSPLHF.

This sequence joins TRBV7-6 and TRBJ2-7; there is no DNA to check the TCRdb D call of TRBD2. This CDR3 contains 15 residues. The germline V gene encodes CDR1 SGHVS and CDR2 FNYEAQ. CDR3 sequence reads: CASSQLAGGSYEQYF.

The chain has TRBV9 and TRBJ2-7; TCRdb's D call, TRBD1, is unchecked because there is no DNA. The CDR3 runs 15 residues. Per germline, CDR1 SGDLS and CDR2 YYNGEE. This CDR3 reads CASSGDGSPTYEQYF.

CDR3 in amino acids: CASSYSGQGPDLYEQYF. V is TRBV6-2 or TRBV6-3 and J is TRBJ2-7; no DNA is available, so the TRBD2 call from TCRdb remains unchecked. In germline, CDR1 is MNHEY, CDR2 SVGEGT. This CDR3 has 17 residues.

The chain combines TRBV2 with TRBJ1-5; absent DNA, TCRdb's TRBD1 call cannot be checked. This CDR3 region has 15 residues. Looked up from germline, CDR1 is SNHLY and CDR2 is FYNNEI. CDR3 sequence reads: CASSARGESNQPQHF.

The CDR3 spells CASSDGGGEQYF. This rearrangement joins TRBV25-1 to TRBJ2-7; TCRdb gives TRBD1 as the D gene, but with no DNA this cannot be confirmed. The CDR3 totals 12 residues. CDR1 and CDR2 from the germline V gene are MGHDK and SYGVNS.

J is TRBJ2-5 and V is TRBV4-2; TCRdb outputs TRBD2, but without DNA this stays unchecked. Germline CDR1 and CDR2: LGHNA and YNFKEQ. CDR3 length: 16 amino acids. CDR3: CAISQPTSGVAETQYF.

The V gene is TRBV7-8, the J gene TRBJ2-5; TCRdb's D gene call, TRBD1, goes unchecked for lack of DNA. Germline V CDR1 and CDR2: SGHVS, FQNEAQ. The CDR3 extends over 15 amino acids. The CDR3: CASSLDTAGEETQYF.

The chain joins TRBV27 to TRBJ2-1. The CDR3 is made up of 15 amino acids. Looked up from germline, CDR1 is MNHEY and CDR2 is SMNVEV (reference sequence). Here the CDR3 reads CASSLSGLSYNEQFF.